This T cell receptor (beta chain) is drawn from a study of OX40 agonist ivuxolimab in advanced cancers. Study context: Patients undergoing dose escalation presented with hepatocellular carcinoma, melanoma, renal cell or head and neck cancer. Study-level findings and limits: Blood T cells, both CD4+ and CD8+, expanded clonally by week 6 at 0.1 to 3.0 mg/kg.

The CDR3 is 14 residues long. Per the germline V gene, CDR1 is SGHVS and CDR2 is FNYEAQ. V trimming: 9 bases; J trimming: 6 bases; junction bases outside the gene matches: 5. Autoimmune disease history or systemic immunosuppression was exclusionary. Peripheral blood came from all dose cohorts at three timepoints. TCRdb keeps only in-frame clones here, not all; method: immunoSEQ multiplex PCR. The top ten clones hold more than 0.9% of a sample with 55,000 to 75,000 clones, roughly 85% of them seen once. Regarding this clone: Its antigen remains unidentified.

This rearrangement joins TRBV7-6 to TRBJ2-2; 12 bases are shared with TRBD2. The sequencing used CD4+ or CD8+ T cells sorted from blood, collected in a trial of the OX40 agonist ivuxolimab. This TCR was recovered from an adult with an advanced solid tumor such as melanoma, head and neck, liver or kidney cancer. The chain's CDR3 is CARSSGRAPGELFF. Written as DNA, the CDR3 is TGTGCCAGGTCTAGCGGGAGGGCCCCCGGGGAGCTGTTTTTT.